Described below is a single T cell receptor (beta chain) sequence and its context. Only in-frame clones appear in the TCRdb table, and some are missing; sequencing was by immunoSEQ multiplex PCR. This table holds tens of thousands of clones, roughly 93% found once. The sample is drawn from a study of technical replicates of blood from several donors. The V gene's germline CDR1 is SGHAT and CDR2 FQNNGV. The V gene end was trimmed by 0 bases and the J gene end by 4 bases; junction bases not matched to a gene: 9. This CDR3 spans 17 amino acids. This clonotype was sampled from a human donor in good health. The sample was T cells isolated from PBMCs. The chain joins TRBV11-2 to TRBJ1-1; 9 positions match TRBD1. The CDR3 sequence: CASSLDRVGQGFTEAFF. CDR3 sequence (DNA): TGTGCCAGCAGCTTAGATCGAGTAGGACAGGGGTTCACTGAAGCTTTCTTT.